This T cell receptor beta chain was profiled in a study of cytomegalovirus exposure and HLA in healthy donors. Overall study findings and caveats: Compared with the roughly 700-donor mean, an Asian-associated ancestry cluster reportedly had fewer N-insertions, according to a later analysis. Through in vitro validation, a few CMV-associated chains were shown to be specific for CMV antigens.

V shed 7 bases and J 1 base; nucleotides not matched to a gene: 4. The CDR3 has 15 residues. Germline lookup yields CDR1 MNHNS and CDR2 SASEGT. As regards this clone: The antigen is unknown.

PCR employed 60 Vbeta and 13 Jbeta primers. The data were produced by immunoSEQ multiplex PCR, yet TCRdb's version contains in-frame clones alone and is incomplete. The profile covers some 140,000 clones, with about three quarters appearing a single time and over 1% taken by the ten largest. The chain joins TRBV6-1 to TRBJ2-2; 9 bases fit TRBD2. The sequence derives from a male donor in good health and CMV-seropositive. Sequenced material: PBMCs. CDR3 amino acids: CASKKLAGNTGELFF. The CDR3 DNA follows: TGTGCCAGCAAGAAACTAGCGGGGAACACCGGGGAGCTGTTTTTT.